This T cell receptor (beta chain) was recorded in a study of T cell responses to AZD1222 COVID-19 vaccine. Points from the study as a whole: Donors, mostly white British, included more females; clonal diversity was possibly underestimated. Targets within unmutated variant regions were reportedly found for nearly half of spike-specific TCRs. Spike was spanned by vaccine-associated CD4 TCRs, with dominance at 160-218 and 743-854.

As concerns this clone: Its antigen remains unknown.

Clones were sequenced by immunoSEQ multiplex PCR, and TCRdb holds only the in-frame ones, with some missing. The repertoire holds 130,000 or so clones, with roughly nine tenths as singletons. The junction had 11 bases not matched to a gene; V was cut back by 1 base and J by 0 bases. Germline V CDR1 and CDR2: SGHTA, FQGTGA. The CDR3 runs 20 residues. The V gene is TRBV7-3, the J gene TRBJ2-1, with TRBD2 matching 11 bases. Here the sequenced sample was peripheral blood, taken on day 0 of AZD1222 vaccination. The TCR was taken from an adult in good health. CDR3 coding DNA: TGTGCCAGCAGCTTAAGGGGTGGTAGCGGGAGGGCGAGCTCCTACAATGAGCAGTTCTTC. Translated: CASSLRGGSGRASSYNEQFF.